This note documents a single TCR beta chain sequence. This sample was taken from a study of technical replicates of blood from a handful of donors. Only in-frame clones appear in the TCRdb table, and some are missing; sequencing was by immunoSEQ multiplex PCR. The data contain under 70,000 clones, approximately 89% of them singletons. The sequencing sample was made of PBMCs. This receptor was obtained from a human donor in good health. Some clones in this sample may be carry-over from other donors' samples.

CDR3 amino acids: CASRGGDGEQYF. Here the CDR3 DNA reads TGCGCCAGCAGGGGGGGGGACGGTGAGCAGTACTTC. The chain couples TRBV5-1 to TRBJ2-7; TRBD2 agrees at 7 bases. The CDR3 spans 12 residues. Losses at the gene ends were 5 bases for V and 7 bases for J; bases not matched to a gene: 6. Germline-derived CDR1 and CDR2 are SGHRS and YFSETQ. The variable domain in full, completed from reference TRBV5-1 and TRBJ2-7, reads KAGVTQTPRYLIKTRGQQVTLSCSPISGHRSVSWYQQTPGQGLQFLFEYFSETQRNKGNFPGRFSGRQFSNSRSEMNVSTLELGDSALYLCASRGGDGEQYFGPGTRLTVT.